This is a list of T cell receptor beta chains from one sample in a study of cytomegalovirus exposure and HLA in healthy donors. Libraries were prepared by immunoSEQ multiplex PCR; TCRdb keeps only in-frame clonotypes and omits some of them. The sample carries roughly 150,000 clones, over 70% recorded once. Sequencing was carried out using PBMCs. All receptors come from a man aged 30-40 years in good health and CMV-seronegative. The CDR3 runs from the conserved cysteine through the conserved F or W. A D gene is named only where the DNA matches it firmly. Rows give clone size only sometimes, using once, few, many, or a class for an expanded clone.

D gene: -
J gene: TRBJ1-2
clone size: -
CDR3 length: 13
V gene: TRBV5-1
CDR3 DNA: TGCGCCAGCAGCCCGGCGGGGCCCGGTGGCTACACCTTC
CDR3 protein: CASSPAGPGGYTF

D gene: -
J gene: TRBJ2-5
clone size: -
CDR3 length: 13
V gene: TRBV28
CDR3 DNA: TGTGCCTCCCGTCCAGGGAATCAAGAGACCCAGTACTTC
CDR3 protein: CASRPGNQETQYF

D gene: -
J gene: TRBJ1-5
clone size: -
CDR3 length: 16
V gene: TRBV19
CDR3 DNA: TGTGCCAGTAGCCCGTGGGGAGGGCTTGGTCTTCAGCCCCAGCATTTT
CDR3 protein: CASSPWGGLGLQPQHF

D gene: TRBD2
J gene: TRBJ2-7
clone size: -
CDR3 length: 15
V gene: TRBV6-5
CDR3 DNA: TGTGCCAGCAGTTATCTACAGCGGGAGGCCTACGAGCAGTACTTC
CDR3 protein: CASSYLQREAYEQYF

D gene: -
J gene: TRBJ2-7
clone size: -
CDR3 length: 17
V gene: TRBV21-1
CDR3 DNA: TGTGCCAGCATCATCACGGGGGAGCGGGAACTAGCTCACGAGCAGTACTTC
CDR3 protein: CASIITGERELAHEQYF

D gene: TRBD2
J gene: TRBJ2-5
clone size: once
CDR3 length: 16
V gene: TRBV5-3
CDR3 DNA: TGTGCCAGAAGCTGTTACGGAGCGGGAGGGCCCGAGACCCAGTACTTC
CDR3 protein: CARSCYGAGGPETQYF

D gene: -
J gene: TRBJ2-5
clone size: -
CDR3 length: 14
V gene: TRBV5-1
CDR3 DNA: TGCGCCAGCAGCTTGCGGCAGGGTGTGGAGACCCAGTACTTC
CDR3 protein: CASSLRQGVETQYF

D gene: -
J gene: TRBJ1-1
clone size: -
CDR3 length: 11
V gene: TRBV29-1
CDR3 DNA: TGCAGCGTTGAAGATCCCCCCAAGCACCTTTTT
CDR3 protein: CSVEDPPKHLF

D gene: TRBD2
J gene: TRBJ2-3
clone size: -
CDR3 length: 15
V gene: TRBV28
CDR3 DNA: TGTGCCAGCAGTTTAGGGAGGGTAGTGTCAGATACGCAGTATTTT
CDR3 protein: CASSLGRVVSDTQYF

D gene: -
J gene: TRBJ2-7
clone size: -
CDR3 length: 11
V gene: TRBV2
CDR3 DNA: TGCTGCGGTGGTCAGGGCTACGAGCAGTACTTC
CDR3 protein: CCGGQGYEQYF

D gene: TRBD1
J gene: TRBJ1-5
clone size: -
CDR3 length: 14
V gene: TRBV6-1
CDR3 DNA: TGTGCCAGCGGGACTCAGGGGGCGCGGCAGCCCCAGCATTTT
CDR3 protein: CASGTQGARQPQHF

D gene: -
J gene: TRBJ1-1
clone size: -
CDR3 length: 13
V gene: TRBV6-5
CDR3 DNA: TGTGCCAGCAACGATAACACCAAAATTGAAGCTTTCTTT
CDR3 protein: CASNDNTKIEAFF

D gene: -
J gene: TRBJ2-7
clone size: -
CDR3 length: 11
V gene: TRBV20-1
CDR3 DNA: TGCAGTGCCTCCGGGACTGACGAGCAGTACTTC
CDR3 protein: CSASGTDEQYF

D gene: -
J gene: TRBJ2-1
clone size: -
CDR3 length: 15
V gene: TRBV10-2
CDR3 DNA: TGCGCCAGCAGCCGTACCCGCCCCGGTTACAATGAGCAGTTCTTC
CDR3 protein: CASSRTRPGYNEQFF

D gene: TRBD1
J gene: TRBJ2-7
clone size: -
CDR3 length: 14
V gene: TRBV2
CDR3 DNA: TGTGCCAGCAGTCCCGGGACAGCCTCCTACGAGCAGTACTTC
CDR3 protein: CASSPGTASYEQYF

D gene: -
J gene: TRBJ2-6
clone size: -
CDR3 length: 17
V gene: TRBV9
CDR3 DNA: TGTGCCAGCAGCGTAAAACGACAGGCCCCTGGGGCCAACGTCCTGACTTTC
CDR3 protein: CASSVKRQAPGANVLTF

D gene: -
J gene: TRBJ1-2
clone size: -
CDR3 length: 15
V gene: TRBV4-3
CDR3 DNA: TGCGCCAGCAGCCAAGGTCCAAGTGGTAGCTATGGCTACACCTTC
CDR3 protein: CASSQGPSGSYGYTF

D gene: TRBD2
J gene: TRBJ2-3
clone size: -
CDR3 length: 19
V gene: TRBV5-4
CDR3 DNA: TGTGCCAGCAGCTTGGGGGCAAGGCCTAGCGGGACTTTGGGGGGTACGCAGTATTTT
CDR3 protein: CASSLGARPSGTLGGTQYF

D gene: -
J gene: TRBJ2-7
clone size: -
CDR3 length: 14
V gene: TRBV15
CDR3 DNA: TGTGCCACCAGCAGAGACAGGGGAAAATACGAGCAGTACTTC
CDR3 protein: CATSRDRGKYEQYF

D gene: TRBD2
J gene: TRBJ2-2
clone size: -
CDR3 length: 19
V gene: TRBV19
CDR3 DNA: TGTGCCAGTAGTGGGGTTGAGAGACTAGCGGGATCTGACACCGGGGAGCTGTTTTTT
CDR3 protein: CASSGVERLAGSDTGELFF

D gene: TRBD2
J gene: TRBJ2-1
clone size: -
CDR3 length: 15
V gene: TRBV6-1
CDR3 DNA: TGTGCCAGCAGTGAAGAAGCGGGAGGGGCACATGAGCAGTTCTTC
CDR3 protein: CASSEEAGGAHEQFF

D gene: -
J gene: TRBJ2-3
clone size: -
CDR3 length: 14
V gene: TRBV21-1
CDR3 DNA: TGTGCCAGCAGCAAAGTGGACAGGACGGATACGCAGTATTTT
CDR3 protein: CASSKVDRTDTQYF

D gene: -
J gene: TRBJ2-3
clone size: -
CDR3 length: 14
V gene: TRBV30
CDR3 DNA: TGTGCCTGGAGTGTACAGGGCGGGTTAGATACGCAGTATTTT
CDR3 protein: CAWSVQGGLDTQYF

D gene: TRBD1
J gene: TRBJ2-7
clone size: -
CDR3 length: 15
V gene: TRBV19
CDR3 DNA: TGTGCCAGTTCAAGGACAGGCTCGAGCTCCTACGAGCAGTACTTC
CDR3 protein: CASSRTGSSSYEQYF

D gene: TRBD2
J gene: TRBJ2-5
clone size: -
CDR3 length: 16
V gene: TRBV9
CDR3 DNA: TGTGCCAGCAGCGTCGCCTTAGCGGGAGGACGGGAGACCCAGTACTTC
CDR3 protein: CASSVALAGGRETQYF

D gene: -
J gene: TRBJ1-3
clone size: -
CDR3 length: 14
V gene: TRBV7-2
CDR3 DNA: TGTGCCAGCAGCCCCCAGATCTCTGGAAACACCATATATTTT
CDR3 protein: CASSPQISGNTIYF

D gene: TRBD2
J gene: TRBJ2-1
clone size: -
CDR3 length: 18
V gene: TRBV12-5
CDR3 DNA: TGTGCTAGTGGTTCCACTGCCCCCACTAGCGGGAGATACAATGAGCAGTTCTTC
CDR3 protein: CASGSTAPTSGRYNEQFF

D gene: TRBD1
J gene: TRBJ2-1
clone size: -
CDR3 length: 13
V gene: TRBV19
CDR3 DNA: TGTGCCAGTAGTATGCTGACAGGGGATGAGCAGTTCTTC
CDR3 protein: CASSMLTGDEQFF

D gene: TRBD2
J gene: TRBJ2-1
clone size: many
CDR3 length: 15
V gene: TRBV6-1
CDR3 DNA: TGTGCCAGCAGTGAAAACGAGGGAGGGCCGGGTGAGCAGTTCTTC
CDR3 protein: CASSENEGGPGEQFF

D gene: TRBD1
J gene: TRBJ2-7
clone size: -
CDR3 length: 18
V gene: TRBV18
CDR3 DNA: TGTGCCAGCTCACCGTCACCCGTCGGAGGGACAGGGCGCTACGAGCAGTACTTC
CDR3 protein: CASSPSPVGGTGRYEQYF

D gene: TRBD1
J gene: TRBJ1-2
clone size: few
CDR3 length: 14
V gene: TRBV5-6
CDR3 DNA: TGTGCCAGCAGCCTGACAGGGACTTACGATGGTTACACCTTC
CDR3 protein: CASSLTGTYDGYTF

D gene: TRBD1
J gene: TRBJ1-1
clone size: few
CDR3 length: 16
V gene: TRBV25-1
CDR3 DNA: TGTGCCAGCAGTGGAATCTTCGGACAGGGGAACACTGAAGCTTTCTTT
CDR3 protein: CASSGIFGQGNTEAFF

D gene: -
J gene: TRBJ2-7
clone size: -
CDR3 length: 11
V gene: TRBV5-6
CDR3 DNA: TGTGCCAGCAGCTTGAGGGGGGAGCAGTACTTC
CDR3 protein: CASSLRGEQYF

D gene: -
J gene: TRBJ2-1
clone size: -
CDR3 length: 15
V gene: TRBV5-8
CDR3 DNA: TGTGCCAGCAGCTTGATGGGGAGGAGACACAATGAGCAGTTCTTC
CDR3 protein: CASSLMGRRHNEQFF

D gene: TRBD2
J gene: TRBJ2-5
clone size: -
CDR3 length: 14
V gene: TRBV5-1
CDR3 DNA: TGCGCCAGCAGCCCGGGACTAGCGGTATGGACCCAGTACTTC
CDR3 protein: CASSPGLAVWTQYF

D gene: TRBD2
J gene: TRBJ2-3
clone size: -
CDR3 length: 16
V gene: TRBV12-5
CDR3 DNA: TGTGCTAGTGGTTCGGGACTAGCGGGAGTGTCAGATACGCAGTATTTT
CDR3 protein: CASGSGLAGVSDTQYF

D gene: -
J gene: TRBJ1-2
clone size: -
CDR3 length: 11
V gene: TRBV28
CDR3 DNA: TGTGCCAGCAGTTTAGCGAGGGTCTACACCTTC
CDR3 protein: CASSLARVYTF

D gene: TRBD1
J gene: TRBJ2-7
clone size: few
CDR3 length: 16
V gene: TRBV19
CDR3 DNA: TGTGCCAGTAGTATTTTCGAGGGGACAGGCGTCTACGAGCAGTACTTC
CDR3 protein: CASSIFEGTGVYEQYF

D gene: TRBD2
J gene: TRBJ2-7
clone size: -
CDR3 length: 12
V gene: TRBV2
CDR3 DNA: TGTGCCAGCAGTAGACTAGCGGACGAGCAGTACTTC
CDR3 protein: CASSRLADEQYF

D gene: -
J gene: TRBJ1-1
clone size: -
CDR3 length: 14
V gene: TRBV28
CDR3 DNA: TGTGCCAGCAGAGCTACAGGGATGAACACTGAAGCTTTCTTT
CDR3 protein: CASRATGMNTEAFF

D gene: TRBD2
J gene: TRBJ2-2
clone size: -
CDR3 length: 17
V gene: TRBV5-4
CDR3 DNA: TGTGCCAGCAGCTCGGGACTAGCGGGAGGGCGCACCGGGGAGCTGTTTTTT
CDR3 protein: CASSSGLAGGRTGELFF

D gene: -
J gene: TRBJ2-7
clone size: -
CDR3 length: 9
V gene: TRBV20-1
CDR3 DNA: TGCAGTGCTAGCTTCGAGCAGTACTTC
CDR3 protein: CSASFEQYF

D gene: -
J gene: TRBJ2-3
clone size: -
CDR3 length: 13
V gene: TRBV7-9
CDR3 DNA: TGTGCCAGCAGCTCGAGTCTCACAGATACGCAGTATTTT
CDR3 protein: CASSSSLTDTQYF

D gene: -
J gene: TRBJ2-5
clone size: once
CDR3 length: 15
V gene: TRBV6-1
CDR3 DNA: TGTGCCAGCAGTGAACTGGCGGGAAGGCAAGAGACCCAGTACTTC
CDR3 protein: CASSELAGRQETQYF

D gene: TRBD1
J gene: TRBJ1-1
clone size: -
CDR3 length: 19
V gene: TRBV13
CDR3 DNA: TGTGCCAGCAGCTCTCTTTCGGACAGGGGGCTTCCCTCGAGCACTGAAGCTTTCTTT
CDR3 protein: CASSSLSDRGLPSSTEAFF

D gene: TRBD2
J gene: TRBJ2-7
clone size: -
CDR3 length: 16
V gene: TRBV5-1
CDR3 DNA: TGCGCCAGCAGCTTGCTGGTGAGGGGAGCGGGAGACGAGCAGTACTTC
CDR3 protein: CASSLLVRGAGDEQYF

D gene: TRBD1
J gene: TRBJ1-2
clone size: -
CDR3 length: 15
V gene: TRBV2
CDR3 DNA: TGTGCCAGCAGGAGACAGGGGGCTTTAAACTATGGCTACACCTTC
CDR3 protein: CASRRQGALNYGYTF

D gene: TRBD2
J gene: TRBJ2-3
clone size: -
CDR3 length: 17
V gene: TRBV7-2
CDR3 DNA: TGTGCCAGCAGCCCCGGGACTAGCGGGGAGGGCACAGATACGCAGTATTTT
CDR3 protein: CASSPGTSGEGTDTQYF

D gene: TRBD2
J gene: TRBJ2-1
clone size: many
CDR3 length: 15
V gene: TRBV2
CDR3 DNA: TGTGCCAGCACCTTGACTAGCGGAGCCTACAATGAGCAGTTCTTC
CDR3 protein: CASTLTSGAYNEQFF

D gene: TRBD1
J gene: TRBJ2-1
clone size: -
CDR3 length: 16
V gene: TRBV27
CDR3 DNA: TGTGCCAGCAGTCGAACCGGGACAGGGACGAGCAATGAGCAGTTCTTC
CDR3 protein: CASSRTGTGTSNEQFF

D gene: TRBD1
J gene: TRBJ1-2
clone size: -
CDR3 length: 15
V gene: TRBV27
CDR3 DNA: TGTGCCAGCAGTCCATACAGGGGCGGGGACTATGGCTACACCTTC
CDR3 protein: CASSPYRGGDYGYTF

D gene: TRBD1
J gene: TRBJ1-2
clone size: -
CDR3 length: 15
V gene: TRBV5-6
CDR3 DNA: TGTGCCAGCAGCGCTCCCGGACAGGCATACTATGGCTACACCTTC
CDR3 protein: CASSAPGQAYYGYTF

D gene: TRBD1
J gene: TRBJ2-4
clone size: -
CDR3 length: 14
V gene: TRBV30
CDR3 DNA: TGTGCCTGGAGTGTTGGACAGGGAGAAAACATTCAGTACTTC
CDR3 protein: CAWSVGQGENIQYF

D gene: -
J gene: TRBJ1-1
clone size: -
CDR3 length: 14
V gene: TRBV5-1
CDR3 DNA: TGCGCCAGCAGCTTGAATAGGGGGACGTCCGAAGCTTTCTTT
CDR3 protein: CASSLNRGTSEAFF

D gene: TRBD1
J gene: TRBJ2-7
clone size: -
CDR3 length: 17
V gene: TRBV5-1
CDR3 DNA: TGCGCCAGCAGCCGGGGGACCACGACAGGGGGAGGATACGAGCAGTACTTC
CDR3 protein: CASSRGTTTGGGYEQYF

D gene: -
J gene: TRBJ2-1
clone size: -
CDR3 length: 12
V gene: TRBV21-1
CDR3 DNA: TGTGCCAGCAGGGACAGGGCTCATGAGCAGTTCTTC
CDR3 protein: CASRDRAHEQFF

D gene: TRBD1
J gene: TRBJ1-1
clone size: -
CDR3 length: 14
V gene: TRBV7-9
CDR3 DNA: TGTGCCAGCAGCTTTAGACAGGGGAACACTGAAGCTTTCTTT
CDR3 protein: CASSFRQGNTEAFF

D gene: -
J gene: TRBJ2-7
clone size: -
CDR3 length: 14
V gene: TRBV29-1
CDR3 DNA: TGCAGCGTTGTTCTACAGGCTAACCTCTACGAGCAGTACTTC
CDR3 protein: CSVVLQANLYEQYF

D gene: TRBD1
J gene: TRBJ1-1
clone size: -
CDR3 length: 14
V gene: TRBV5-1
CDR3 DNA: TGCGCCAGTAGCTTGAACAGGGGAGGCACTGAAGCTTTCTTT
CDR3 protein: CASSLNRGGTEAFF